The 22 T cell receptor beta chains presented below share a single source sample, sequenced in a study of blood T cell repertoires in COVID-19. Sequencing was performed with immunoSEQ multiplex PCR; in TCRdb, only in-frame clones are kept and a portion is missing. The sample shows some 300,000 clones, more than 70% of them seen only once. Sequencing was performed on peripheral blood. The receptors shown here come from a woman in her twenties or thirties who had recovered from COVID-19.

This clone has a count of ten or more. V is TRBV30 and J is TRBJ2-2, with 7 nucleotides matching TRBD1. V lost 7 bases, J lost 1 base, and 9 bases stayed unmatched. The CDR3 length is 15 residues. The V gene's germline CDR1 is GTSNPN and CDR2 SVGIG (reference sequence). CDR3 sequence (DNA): TGTGCCTACCAACAGGGGAACCAGAACACCGGGGAGCTGTTTTTT. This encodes CAYQQGNQNTGELFF.

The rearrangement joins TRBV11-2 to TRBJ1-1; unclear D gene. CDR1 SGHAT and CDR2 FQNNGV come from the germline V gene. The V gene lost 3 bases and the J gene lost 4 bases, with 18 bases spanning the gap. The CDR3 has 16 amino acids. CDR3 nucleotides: TGTGCCAGCAGCTTTTCGACCCCAAACGAGGGCACTGAAGCTTTCTTT. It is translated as CASSFSTPNEGTEAFF.

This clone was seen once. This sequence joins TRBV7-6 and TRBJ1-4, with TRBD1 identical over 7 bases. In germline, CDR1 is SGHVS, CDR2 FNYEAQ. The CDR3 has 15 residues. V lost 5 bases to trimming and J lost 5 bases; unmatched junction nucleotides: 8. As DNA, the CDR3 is TGTGCCAGCAGCCAACCGGACAGGCCAAATGAAAAACTGTTTTTT. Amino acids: CASSQPDRPNEKLFF. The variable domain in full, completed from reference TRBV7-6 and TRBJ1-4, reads GAGVSQSPRYKVTKRGQDVALRCDPISGHVSLYWYRQALGQGPEFLTYFNYEAQQDKSGLPNDRFSAERPEGSISTLTIQRTEQRDSAMYRCASSQPDRPNEKLFFGSGTQLSVL.

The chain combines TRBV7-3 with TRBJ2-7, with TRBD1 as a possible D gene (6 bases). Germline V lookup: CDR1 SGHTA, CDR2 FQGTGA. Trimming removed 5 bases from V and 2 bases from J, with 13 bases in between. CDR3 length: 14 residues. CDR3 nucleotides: TGTGCCAGCAGCCAGGAGCAGGGGCCCTACGAGCAGTACTTC. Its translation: CASSQEQGPYEQYF.

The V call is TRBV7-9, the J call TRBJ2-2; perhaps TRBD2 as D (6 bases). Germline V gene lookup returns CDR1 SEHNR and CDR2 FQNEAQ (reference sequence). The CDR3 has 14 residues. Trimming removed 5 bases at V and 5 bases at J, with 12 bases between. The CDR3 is CASSMTRHTGELFF. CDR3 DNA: TGTGCCAGCAGCATGACTAGACATACCGGGGAGCTGTTTTTT.

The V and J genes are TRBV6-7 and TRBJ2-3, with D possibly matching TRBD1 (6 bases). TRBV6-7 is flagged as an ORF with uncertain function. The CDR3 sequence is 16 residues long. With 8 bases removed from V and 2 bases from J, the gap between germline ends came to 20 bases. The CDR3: CASPSGTNLNTDTQYF. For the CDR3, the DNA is TGTGCCAGCCCTTCCGGGACAAACTTGAACACAGATACGCAGTATTTT.

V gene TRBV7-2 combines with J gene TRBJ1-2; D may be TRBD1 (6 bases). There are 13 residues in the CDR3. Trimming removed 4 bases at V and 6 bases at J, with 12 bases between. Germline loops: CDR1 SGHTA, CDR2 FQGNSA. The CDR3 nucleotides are TGTGCCAGCAGCTCAGGGGTTTGGGATGGCTACACCTTC. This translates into CASSSGVWDGYTF.

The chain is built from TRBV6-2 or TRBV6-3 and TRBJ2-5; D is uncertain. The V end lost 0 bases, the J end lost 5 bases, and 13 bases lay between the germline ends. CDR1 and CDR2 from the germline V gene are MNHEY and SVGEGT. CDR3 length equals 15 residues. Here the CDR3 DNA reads TGTGCCAGCAGTTACTCGGGCCGGTGGCAGGAGACCCAGTACTTC. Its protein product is CASSYSGRWQETQYF.

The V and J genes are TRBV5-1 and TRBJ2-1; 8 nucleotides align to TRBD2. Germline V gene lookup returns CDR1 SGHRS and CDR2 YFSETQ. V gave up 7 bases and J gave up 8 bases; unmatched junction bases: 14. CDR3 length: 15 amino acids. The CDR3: CASAPPHSGVDEQFF. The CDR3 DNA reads TGCGCCAGCGCCCCCCCCCATAGCGGGGTCGATGAGCAGTTCTTC.

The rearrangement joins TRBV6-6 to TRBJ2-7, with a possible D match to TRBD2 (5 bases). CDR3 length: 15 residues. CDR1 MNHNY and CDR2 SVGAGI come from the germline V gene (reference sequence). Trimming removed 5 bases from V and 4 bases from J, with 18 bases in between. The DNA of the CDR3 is TGTGCCAGCAGTCCTCCTGACACCCGCGGGTACGAGCAGTACTTC. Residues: CASSPPDTRGYEQYF.

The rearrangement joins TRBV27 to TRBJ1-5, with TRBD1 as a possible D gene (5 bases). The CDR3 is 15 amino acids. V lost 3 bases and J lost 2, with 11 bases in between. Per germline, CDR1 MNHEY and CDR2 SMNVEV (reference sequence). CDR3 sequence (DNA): TGTGCCAGCAGTTTGGGGGGACGAGGCAATCAGCCCCAGCATTTT. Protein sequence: CASSLGGRGNQPQHF.

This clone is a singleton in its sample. The CDR3 DNA follows: TGCGCCAGCAGTTCCCTAGGACAGGGGAACACTGAAGCTTTCTTT. It yields the protein CASSSLGQGNTEAFF. The J gene is TRBJ1-1, the V gene TRBV5-1, with 8 positions matching TRBD1. The CDR3 spans 15 residues. V lost 5 bases and J lost 1; bases outside the gene matches: 7. The V gene's germline CDR1 is SGHRS and CDR2 YFSETQ.

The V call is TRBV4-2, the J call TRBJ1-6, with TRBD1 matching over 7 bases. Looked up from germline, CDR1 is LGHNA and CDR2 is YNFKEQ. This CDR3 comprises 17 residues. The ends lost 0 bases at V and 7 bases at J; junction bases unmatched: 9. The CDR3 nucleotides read TGTGCCAGCAGCCAAGAGACAGGGACTTATACGAATTCACCCCTCCACTTT. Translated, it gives CASSQETGTYTNSPLHF.

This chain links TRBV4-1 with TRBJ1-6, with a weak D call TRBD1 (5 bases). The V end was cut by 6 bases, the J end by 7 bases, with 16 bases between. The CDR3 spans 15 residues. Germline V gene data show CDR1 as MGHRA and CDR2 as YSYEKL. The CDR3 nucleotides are TGCGCCAGCAGTTTCGGGGGTTCATGGAATTCACCCCTCCACTTT. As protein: CASSFGGSWNSPLHF.

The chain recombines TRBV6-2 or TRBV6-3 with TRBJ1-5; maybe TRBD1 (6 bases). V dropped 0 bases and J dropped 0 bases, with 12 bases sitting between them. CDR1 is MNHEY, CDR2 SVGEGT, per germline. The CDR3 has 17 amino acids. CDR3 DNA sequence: TGTGCCAGCAGTTACTCGTCTTGGGGGCATAGCAATCAGCCCCAGCATTTT. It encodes CASSYSSWGHSNQPQHF.

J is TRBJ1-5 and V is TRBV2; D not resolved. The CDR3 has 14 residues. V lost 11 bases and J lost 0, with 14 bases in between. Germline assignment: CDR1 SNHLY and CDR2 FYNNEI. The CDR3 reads CASYREISNQPQHF. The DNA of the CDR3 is TGTGCCTCTTACCGGGAGATTAGCAATCAGCCCCAGCATTTT. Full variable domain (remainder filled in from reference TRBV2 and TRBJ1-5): EPEVTQTPSHQVTQMGQEVILRCVPISNHLYFYWYRQILGQKVEFLVSFYNNEISEKSEIFDDQFSVERPDGSNFTLKIRSTKLEDSAMYFCASYREISNQPQHFGDGTRLSIL.

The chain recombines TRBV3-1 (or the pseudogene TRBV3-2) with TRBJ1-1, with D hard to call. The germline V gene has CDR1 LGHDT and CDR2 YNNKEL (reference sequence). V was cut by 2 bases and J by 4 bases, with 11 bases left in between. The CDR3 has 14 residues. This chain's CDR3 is CASSQTITGTEAFF. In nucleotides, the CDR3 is TGTGCCAGCAGCCAAACGATCACGGGCACTGAAGCTTTCTTT.

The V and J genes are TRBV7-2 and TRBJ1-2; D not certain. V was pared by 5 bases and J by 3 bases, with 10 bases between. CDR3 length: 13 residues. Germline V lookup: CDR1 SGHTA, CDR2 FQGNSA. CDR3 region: CASSRPRDYGYTF. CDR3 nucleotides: TGTGCCAGCAGCCGGCCACGGGACTATGGCTACACCTTC.

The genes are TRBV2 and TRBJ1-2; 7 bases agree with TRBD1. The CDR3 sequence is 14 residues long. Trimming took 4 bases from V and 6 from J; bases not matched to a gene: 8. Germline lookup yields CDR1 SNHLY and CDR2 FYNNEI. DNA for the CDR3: TGTGCCAGCAGTGCGGAAGGGACAGCGGATGGCTACACCTTC. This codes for CASSAEGTADGYTF. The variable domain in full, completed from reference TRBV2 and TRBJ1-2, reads EPEVTQTPSHQVTQMGQEVILRCVPISNHLYFYWYRQILGQKVEFLVSFYNNEISEKSEIFDDQFSVERPDGSNFTLKIRSTKLEDSAMYFCASSAEGTADGYTFGSGTRLTVV.

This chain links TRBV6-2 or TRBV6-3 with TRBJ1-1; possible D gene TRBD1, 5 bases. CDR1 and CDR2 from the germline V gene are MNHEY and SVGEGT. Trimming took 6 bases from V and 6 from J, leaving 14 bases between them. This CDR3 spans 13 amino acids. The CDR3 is CASRYQGTAEAFF. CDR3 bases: TGTGCCAGCAGGTACCAGGGAACGGCTGAAGCTTTCTTT.

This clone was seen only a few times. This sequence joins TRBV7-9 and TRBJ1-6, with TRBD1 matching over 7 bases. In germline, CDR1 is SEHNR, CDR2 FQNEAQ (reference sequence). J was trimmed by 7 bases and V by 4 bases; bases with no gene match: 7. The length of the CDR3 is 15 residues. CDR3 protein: CASSSSGGRNSPLHF. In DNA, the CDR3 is TGTGCCAGCAGCTCCTCAGGGGGGAGAAATTCACCCCTCCACTTT.

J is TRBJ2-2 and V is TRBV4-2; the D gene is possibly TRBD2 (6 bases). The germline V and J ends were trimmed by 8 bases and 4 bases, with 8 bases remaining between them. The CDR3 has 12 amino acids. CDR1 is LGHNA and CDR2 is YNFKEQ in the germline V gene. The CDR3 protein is CASWRGTGELFF. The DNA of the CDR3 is TGTGCCAGCTGGAGGGGCACCGGGGAGCTGTTTTTT.